What follows are 18 T cell receptor beta chains derived from one specimen sequenced in a study of identical twins. TCRdb re-derived calls from the 5' RACE reads in MiXCR, one entry per CDR3 protein. The table lists about 470,000 distinct CDR3 sequences, 20% to 25% of them singletons, with about 2.7% in the top ten. These same data were also listed under a study on T cells expressing NK-cell markers.

The sample taken for sequencing was CD4+ T cells sorted from blood. These receptors all stem from a woman aged 18-29 years in good health.

The genes are TRBV20-1 and TRBJ2-5; D call uncertain. The CDR3 covers 13 residues. Germline CDR1 and CDR2: DFQATT and SNEGSKA (reference sequence). Trimming removed 0 bases at V and 2 bases at J, with 7 bases between. CDR3 in amino acids: CSAREANQETQYF. CDR3 bases: TGCAGTGCTAGAGAGGCGAATCAAGAGACCCAGTACTTC.

The V and J genes are TRBV10-1 and TRBJ1-1; D unresolved. The CDR3 totals 13 residues. Germline V gene sequence: CDR1 WNHNN, CDR2 SYGVQD (reference sequence). Trimming took off 8 bases at V and 0 bases at J, with 10 bases between the two ends. This CDR3 is CASRLNMNTEAFF. As DNA, the CDR3 is TGCGCCAGCCGATTAAACATGAACACTGAAGCTTTCTTT.

The rearrangement joins TRBV11-1 to TRBJ2-2, with 8 nucleotides matching TRBD1. Germline V gene lookup returns CDR1 SGHAT and CDR2 FQDESV (reference sequence). This CDR3 region has 18 residues. Unmatched junction bases numbered 15, after V lost 4 bases and J lost 5 bases. The chain's CDR3 is CASSSLRRQGFRTGELFF. The CDR3 coding sequence is TGTGCCAGCAGCTCCTTAAGGAGACAGGGGTTTCGTACCGGGGAGCTGTTTTTT. Full variable domain (remainder filled in from reference TRBV11-1 and TRBJ2-2): EAEVAQSPRYKITEKSQAVAFWCDPISGHATLYWYRQILGQGPELLVQFQDESVVDDSQLPKDRFSAERLKGVDSTLKIQPAELGDSAMYLCASSSLRRQGFRTGELFFGEGSRLTVL.

The chain employs TRBV2 and TRBJ2-5; D ambiguous. The CDR3 has 12 amino acids. Trimming left V 7 bases short and J 1 base short, with 7 bases between. CDR1 is SNHLY, CDR2 FYNNEI, per germline. DNA of the CDR3: TGTGCCAGCATGGGGTTCCAAGAGACCCAGTACTTC. Its translation: CASMGFQETQYF.

This clonotype has just a few counts. The CDR3 nucleotides are TGCAGTGCTAGAGGGGGACTAATCTCCTACGAGCAGTACTTC. It translates to CSARGGLISYEQYF. The genes are TRBV20-1 and TRBJ2-7; 7 bases are shared with TRBD2. V trimming: 1 base; J trimming: 0 bases; junction bases outside the gene matches: 3. This CDR3 spans 14 amino acids. CDR1 DFQATT and CDR2 SNEGSKA come from the germline V gene (reference sequence).

There are a few counts of this clonotype. The chain employs TRBV12-3 or TRBV12-4 and TRBJ2-5; D is uncertain. Trimming removed 6 bases from V and 6 bases from J, with 17 bases in between. The CDR3 loop spans 14 amino acids. In DNA form, the CDR3 reads TGTGCCAGCAGCCGACGCCCGGCGGTAAAGACCCAGTACTTC. Its translation: CASSRRPAVKTQYF.

This clonotype appeared a few times. The rearrangement joins TRBV30 to TRBJ1-3, with a possible D match to TRBD1 (5 bases). V lost 8 bases to trimming and J lost 0 bases, with 8 bases between them. The CDR3 runs 12 residues. Germline V gene data show CDR1 as GTSNPN and CDR2 as SVGIG (reference sequence). CDR3 DNA: TGTGCCGGGGGGTTCTCTGGAAACACCATATATTTT. It translates to CAGGFSGNTIYF.

The chain is built from TRBV5-1 and TRBJ1-1, with a tentative D call TRBD1 (5 bases). V was trimmed by 1 base and J by 1 base, leaving 14 bases between them. CDR3 length: 16 amino acids. The germline V gene encodes CDR1 SGHRS and CDR2 YFSETQ. The CDR3 loop is CASSLWTSGGNTEAFF. Here the CDR3 DNA reads TGCGCCAGCAGCTTGTGGACTTCGGGGGGGAACACTGAAGCTTTCTTT.

This chain links TRBV5-1 with TRBJ2-7, with D perhaps matching TRBD1 (6 bases). This CDR3 is built from 15 residues. The V end was cut by 3 bases, the J end by 3 bases, with 16 bases between. Germline-derived CDR1 and CDR2 are SGHRS and YFSETQ. The CDR3, as DNA: TGCGCCAGCAGCTCCGATAACAGGGTTGTCTACGAGCAGTACTTC. The encoded protein is CASSSDNRVVYEQYF.

This chain joins TRBV5-5 and TRBJ1-6; 9 bases are a match to TRBD1. Unmatched junction bases numbered 9, after V lost 4 bases and J lost 10 bases. CDR1 and CDR2 from the germline V gene are SGHKS and YYEKEE (reference sequence). The CDR3 extends over 15 amino acids. The CDR3 DNA is TGTGCCAGCAGCCCGTCGGGGGGGACAGGGTCACCCCTCCACTTT. Its translation is CASSPSGGTGSPLHF.

This rearrangement joins TRBV5-1 to TRBJ2-1; 7 bases match TRBD2. Germline values: CDR1 SGHRS, CDR2 YFSETQ. The CDR3 loop spans 13 amino acids. The junction had 2 bases not matched to a gene; V was cut back by 4 bases and J by 4 bases. The CDR3 region has the DNA TGCGCCAGCAGCGGGGGACTATACAATGAGCAGTTCTTC. It yields the protein CASSGGLYNEQFF.

The chain couples TRBV12-3 or TRBV12-4 to TRBJ1-5; D remains ambiguous. The CDR3 is 13 residues long. V lost 6 bases, J lost 4 bases, and 10 bases lay in between. The CDR3 DNA follows: TGTGCCAGCAGCTTACTAGGGAATCAGCCCCAGCATTTT. This codes for CASSLLGNQPQHF.

This clonotype occurred once. CDR3 loop: CASSYSPGGRGEQFF. The CDR3 DNA is TGTGCCAGCAGTTATTCCCCGGGGGGGCGGGGTGAGCAGTTCTTC. V gene TRBV6-5 combines with J gene TRBJ2-1; 8 bases line up with TRBD2. CDR3 length: 15 amino acids. The V segment lost 3 bases and the J segment 9 bases; nucleotides outside the gene matches: 10. Germline assignment: CDR1 MNHEY and CDR2 SVGAGI.

This clonotype was recorded a few times. The rearrangement joins TRBV7-9 to TRBJ2-7, with TRBD1 identical over 7 bases. With 2 bases clipped from V and 4 bases from J, the junction kept 5 bases outside the gene matches. The germline gives CDR1 SEHNR, CDR2 FQNEAQ (reference sequence). The CDR3 covers 14 residues. CDR3 nucleotide sequence: TGTGCCAGCAGCTTAATGGCAGGGGGTTACGAGCAGTACTTC. Translated: CASSLMAGGYEQYF.

This CDR3 reads CAWSVGEPGNTIYF. DNA for the CDR3: TGTGCCTGGAGTGTAGGGGAACCTGGAAACACCATATATTTT. The V gene is TRBV30, the J gene TRBJ1-3; TRBD1 is a possible D gene (5 bases). Germline V gene data show CDR1 as GTSNPN and CDR2 as SVGIG (reference sequence). The V end lost 0 bases, the J end lost 2 bases, and 8 bases lay between the germline ends. This CDR3 contains 14 residues.

This clonotype has just a few counts. The V gene is TRBV9, the J gene TRBJ2-6, with 7 bases lining up with TRBD1. The CDR3 is made up of 16 amino acids. Germline-derived CDR1 and CDR2 are SGDLS and YYNGEE. J was trimmed by 3 bases and V by 2 bases; bases with no gene match: 5. Here the CDR3 reads CASSVGRGLGANVLTF. The CDR3 bases are TGTGCCAGCAGCGTCGGAAGGGGGCTTGGGGCCAACGTCCTGACTTTC.

This clonotype was recorded a few times. The chain links TRBV9 to TRBJ1-2; the D is unclear. Germline CDR1 and CDR2: SGDLS and YYNGEE. V lost 0 bases to trimming and J lost 6 bases, with 15 bases between them. There are 15 residues in the CDR3. This CDR3 is CASSVGVPRKNGYTF. As DNA, the CDR3 is TGTGCCAGCAGCGTAGGGGTACCCCGGAAGAATGGCTACACCTTC.

The chain couples TRBV10-3 to TRBJ2-7; D call uncertain. V gave up 6 bases and J gave up 6 bases, with 12 bases separating them. Looked up from germline, CDR1 is ENHRY and CDR2 is SYGVKD. CDR3 length: 12 amino acids. This CDR3 is CAIRSPNSEQYF. CDR3 in DNA: TGTGCCATCAGAAGCCCGAACTCCGAGCAGTACTTC.